Presented here are 8 T cell receptor beta chains from one specimen sequenced in a study of T cell repertoires in cytomegalovirus infection. Using its own MiXCR run on the reads, TCRdb lists one record per CDR3 protein. This sample has 200,000 to 300,000 distinct CDR3 sequences, with about 12% found just once. Sequenced material: PBMCs. The receptors here all came from a human donor in good health (CMV status not recorded). Some clones in this sample may be carry-over from other donors' samples.

Ten or more counts support this clonotype. J is TRBJ1-6 and V is TRBV7-2; D uncertain. In germline, CDR1 is SGHTA, CDR2 FQGNSA. The CDR3 spans 13 residues. V lost 1 base to trimming and J lost 5 bases, with 3 bases between them. The CDR3 is CASSLVDNSPLHF. The CDR3 nucleotides read TGTGCCAGCAGCTTAGTAGATAATTCACCCCTCCACTTT.

This clonotype occurred many times. The chain joins TRBV5-5 to TRBJ2-3, with a tentative D call TRBD1 (6 bases). V gave up 4 bases and J gave up 4 bases, with 10 bases separating them. CDR3 length: 13 residues. Germline assignment: CDR1 SGHKS and CDR2 YYEKEE (reference sequence). CDR3 nucleotide sequence: TGTGCCAGCAGCCACCAGGGGTCAGATACGCAGTATTTT. It is translated as CASSHQGSDTQYF.

There are many counts of this clonotype. V and J are TRBV6-2 or TRBV6-3 and TRBJ2-3; TRBD2 matches at 9 bases. With V trimmed by 5 bases and J by 1 base, 4 bases remained unmatched. Germline V gene sequence: CDR1 MNHEY, CDR2 SVGEGT. CDR3 length: 15 residues. CDR3 sequence (DNA): TGTGCCAGCAGTATCCGCGGGGGGGGCACAGATACGCAGTATTTT. It encodes CASSIRGGGTDTQYF.

The table lists this clonotype with many counts. The genes are TRBV20-1 and TRBJ2-7; possibly TRBD2 for D (5 bases). Trimming pared 6 bases from V and 2 bases from J, leaving 14 bases between. Germline V gene lookup returns CDR1 DFQATT and CDR2 SNEGSKA (reference sequence). This CDR3 comprises 13 residues. The DNA of the CDR3 is TGCAGTGCCGAAAGGACTCCTCCCTACGAGCAGTACTTC. It yields the protein CSAERTPPYEQYF.

The table lists this clonotype with many counts. A read error may produce the germline difference seen at one junction end. Here the CDR3 reads CASSLKAGENSALHF. The CDR3 DNA follows: TGTGCCAGCAGCTTGAAGGCAGGGGAAAATTCAGCCCTCCACTTT. The rearrangement links TRBV7-2 to TRBJ1-6; D is possibly TRBD1 (6 bases). Germline CDR1 and CDR2: SGHTA and FQGNSA. The CDR3 is made up of 15 amino acids.

The chain combines TRBV20-1 with TRBJ1-5, with TRBD1 matching 12 bases. Losses at the gene ends were 3 bases for V and 9 bases for J; bases not matched to a gene: 6. The CDR3 length is 14 residues. CDR1 and CDR2 (germline): DFQATT, SNEGSKA (reference sequence). The CDR3 DNA is TGCAGTGCTAGTCCCGGGACAGGGGGCTCGCCCCAGCATTTT. Protein product: CSASPGTGGSPQHF.

Many counts were recorded for this clonotype. CDR3 DNA sequence: TGTGCCAGCAGTTTAGTGGCGGCAGGGTACAATGAGCAGTTCTTC. Translated: CASSLVAAGYNEQFF. The chain has TRBV12-3 or TRBV12-4 and TRBJ2-1, with D perhaps TRBD1 (5 bases). The CDR3 runs 15 residues. With 1 base removed from V and 4 bases from J, the gap between germline ends came to 11 bases.

This clonotype was recorded many times. The chain combines TRBV4-1 with TRBJ1-2, with a possible D match to TRBD1 (6 bases). This CDR3 has 14 amino acids. CDR1 MGHRA and CDR2 YSYEKL come from the germline V gene. Between the trimmed V and J ends, which lost 0 bases and 10 bases, there was a span of 15 bases. The DNA for the CDR3 is TGCGCCAGCAGCCAAGATCGACTGACAGGACTCTACACCTTC. Translation gives CASSQDRLTGLYTF.